This TCR beta chain stems from a study of blood T cell repertoires in COVID-19. On the study more broadly: PBMCs, B-cell-depleted T cells, or T cells provided the cDNA or gDNA that made up the material.

CDR1 and CDR2 from the germline V gene are SGHRS and YFSETQ. The CDR3 runs to 17 residues. With 0 bases clipped from V and 9 bases from J, the junction kept 13 bases outside the gene matches. In the authors' workflow: It was from reference gene primer amplification that nucleated cell counts were estimated. Clones were sequenced by immunoSEQ multiplex PCR, and TCRdb holds only the in-frame ones, with some missing. V and J calls plus clone size are reproduced from that table; the DNA served to infer D and trimming. The repertoire holds approximately 65,000 clones, with roughly 88% as singletons. This clone was detected only a few times.

The TCR was taken from a human donor in a cohort sampled during active COVID-19. The gene calls are TRBV5-1 and TRBJ2-1; 9 bases fit TRBD2. The sequenced sample was peripheral blood. CDR3 protein: CASSLVGLAGPTGEQFF. In DNA, the CDR3 is TGCGCCAGCAGCTTGGTGGGCCTAGCGGGACCAACAGGTGAGCAGTTCTTC.